This section outlines one TCR beta chain sequence together with its context. The antigen is not known. Germline CDR1 and CDR2: MNHEY and SVGAGI. This CDR3 region has 14 residues. This sample was included in a study of CXCR3-negative and CXCR3-positive naive CD8 T cells. Study outcomes and limitations: Between one naive subset and the other, surface CD5 was comparable, and TCR strength was inferred from TRB CDR3 properties. Comparably high diversity was seen in both naive subsets, and much lower diversity in memory CD8+ cells. TRBV-TRBJ usage was alike in naive CXCR3-negative and CXCR3-positive cells but differed in memory cells.

The libraries of TRB cDNA were constructed through 5' RACE using UMI labels. Reanalyzing the 5' RACE reads, TCRdb keeps one entry per CDR3 protein, without DNA. Its clone listing holds about 130,000 distinct CDR3 sequences. The chain is built from TRBV6-5 and TRBJ1-1; the TCRdb call, TRBD1, lacks DNA for checking. Sequencing was carried out using naive CXCR3- CD8+ T cells from blood. The subset is: CD45RO-CCR7+CD27+CD95- naive CD8+ T cells lacking CXCR3 (TNR3-). The clonotype comes from a human donor in good health. Some clones in this sample may be carry-over from other donors' samples. The chain's CDR3 is CASSYQGAGTEAFF.